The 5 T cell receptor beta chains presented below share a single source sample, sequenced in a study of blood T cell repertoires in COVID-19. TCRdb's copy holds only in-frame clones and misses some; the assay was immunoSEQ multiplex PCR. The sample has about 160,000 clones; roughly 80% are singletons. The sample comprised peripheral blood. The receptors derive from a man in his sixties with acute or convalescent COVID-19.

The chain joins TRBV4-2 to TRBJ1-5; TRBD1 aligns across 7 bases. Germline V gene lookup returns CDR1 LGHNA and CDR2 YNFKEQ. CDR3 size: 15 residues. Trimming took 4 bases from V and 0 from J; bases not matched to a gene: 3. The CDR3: CASSLRQGSNQPQHF. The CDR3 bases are TGTGCCAGCAGCCTACGACAGGGTAGCAATCAGCCCCAGCATTTT.

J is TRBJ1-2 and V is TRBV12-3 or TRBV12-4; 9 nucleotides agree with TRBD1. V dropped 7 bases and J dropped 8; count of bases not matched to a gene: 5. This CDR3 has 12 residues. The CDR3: CASNRDRVGYTF. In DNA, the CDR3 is TGTGCCAGCAACCGGGACAGGGTAGGCTACACCTTC.

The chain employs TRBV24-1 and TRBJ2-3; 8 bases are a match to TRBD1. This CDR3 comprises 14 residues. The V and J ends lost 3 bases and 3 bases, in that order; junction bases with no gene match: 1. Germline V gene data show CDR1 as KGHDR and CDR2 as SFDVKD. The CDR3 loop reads CATSDTGGTDTQYF. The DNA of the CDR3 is TGTGCCACCAGTGATACAGGGGGAACAGATACGCAGTATTTT.

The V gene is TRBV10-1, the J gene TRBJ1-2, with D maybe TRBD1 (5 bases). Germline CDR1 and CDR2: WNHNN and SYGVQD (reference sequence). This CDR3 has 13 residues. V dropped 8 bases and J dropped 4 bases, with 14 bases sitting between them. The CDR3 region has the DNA TGCGCCAGCGGACCCTCCGGGGGCTATGGCTACACCTTC. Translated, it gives CASGPSGGYGYTF.

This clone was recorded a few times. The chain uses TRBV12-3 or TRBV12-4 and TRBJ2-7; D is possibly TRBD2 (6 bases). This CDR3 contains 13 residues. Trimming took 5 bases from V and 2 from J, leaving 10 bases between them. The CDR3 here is CASSQEGPYEQYF. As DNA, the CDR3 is TGTGCCAGCAGTCAGGAGGGTCCCTACGAGCAGTACTTC.